Shown below are 25 T cell receptor beta chains from a single sample sequenced in a study of T cells in localized non-small cell lung cancer (dated by TCRdb to about 2020). The library was produced with the immunoSEQ multiplex PCR assay. TCRdb re-hosts the immuneACCESS table, in-frame sequences only. Its copies lack some clones; in the studies checked, an unresolved V gene accounts for under half of them, and the cause for the rest is not known. This sample gives about 43,000 clones in total; about 91% of them show up just once. Approximately 10% of the sample lies in the top ten. The source material was PBMCs, sampled before any cancer treatment. The receptors were gathered from a woman aged 40-69 years with stage II lung adenocarcinoma.

The V and J genes are TRBV27 and TRBJ1-2; TRBD1 might be the D (5 bases). The germline V and J ends were trimmed by 0 bases and 4 bases, with 9 bases remaining between them. This CDR3 is 14 amino acids long. The germline V gene encodes CDR1 MNHEY and CDR2 SMNVEV (reference sequence). The DNA for the CDR3 is TGTGCCAGCAGTTTATCGGGCAGGGTCTATGGCTACACCTTC. It yields the protein CASSLSGRVYGYTF.

The V call is TRBV27, the J call TRBJ1-2; D call uncertain. The ends were cut back, 2 bases at V and 3 bases at J, with 19 bases in the middle. This CDR3 is built from 17 residues. Germline V gene data show CDR1 as MNHEY and CDR2 as SMNVEV (reference sequence). DNA for the CDR3: TGTGCCAGCAGTTTAAATTTTGGAGGAGGGAGAGACTATGGCTACACCTTC. Amino acids: CASSLNFGGGRDYGYTF.

V gene TRBV10-1 combines with J gene TRBJ1-1; D is ambiguous. V was trimmed by 6 bases and J by 6 bases, leaving 14 bases between them. Germline CDR1 and CDR2: WNHNN and SYGVQD (reference sequence). The CDR3 runs to 13 residues. The CDR3: CASSPNLKAEAFF. CDR3 bases: TGCGCCAGCAGCCCCAACCTGAAGGCTGAAGCTTTCTTT.

This clone was seen just once. The rearrangement uses TRBV28 and TRBJ1-2; D uncertain. Trimming shortened V by 7 bases and J by 3 bases, and 18 bases separated the two germline ends. CDR1 is MDHEN, CDR2 SYDVKM, per germline. CDR3 length: 15 amino acids. This CDR3 is CASMMGGNGYYGYTF. The CDR3 bases are TGTGCCAGCATGATGGGAGGGAACGGTTACTATGGCTACACCTTC.

In its sample, this clone was seen once. The chain carries TRBV6-5 and TRBJ1-6, with no clear D. This CDR3 comprises 12 residues. Germline CDR1 and CDR2: MNHEY and SVGAGI. V lost 6 bases, J lost 7 bases, and 7 bases lay in between. The DNA for the CDR3 is TGTGCCAGCAGGGGGATCAATTCACCCCTCCACTTT. This gives the protein CASRGINSPLHF.

This clone was detected only once. V and J are TRBV29-1 and TRBJ1-2; 8 bases agree with TRBD1. Germline CDR1 SQVTM, CDR2 ANQGSEA. The length of the CDR3 is 10 residues. Trimming cost V 6 bases and J 8 bases; bases outside gene matches: 2. CDR3: CSVQGGGYTF. CDR3 in DNA: TGCAGCGTACAGGGGGGAGGCTACACCTTC.

The CDR3 DNA reads TGTGCCAGCAGCTTAGGACGGGAGTTGGGCAATGAGCAGTTCTTC. Protein: CASSLGRELGNEQFF. V gene TRBV7-6 combines with J gene TRBJ2-1, with a tentative D call TRBD2 (6 bases). CDR3 length: 15 amino acids. CDR1 is SGHVS and CDR2 is FNYEAQ in the germline V gene. V lost 1 base and J 6 bases, leaving 13 bases between the germline ends.

The CDR3 sequence: CASSFRHEAFF. Here the CDR3 DNA reads TGTGCCAGCAGCTTTAGACATGAAGCTTTCTTT. V usage is TRBV5-6 and J usage is TRBJ1-1; no reliable D call. V lost 2 bases and J 7 bases, leaving 6 bases between the germline ends. The CDR3 spans 11 residues. Per germline, CDR1 SGHDT and CDR2 YYEEEE. The whole variable domain, remainder taken from reference TRBV5-6 and TRBJ1-1, is DAGVTQSPTHLIKTRGQQVTLRCSPKSGHDTVSWYQQALGQGPQFIFQYYEEEERQRGNFPDRFSGHQFPNYSSELNVNALLLGDSALYLCASSFRHEAFFGQGTRLTVV.

There are a few counts of this clone. V is TRBV19 and J is TRBJ2-2; 7 bases line up with TRBD1. This CDR3 is 14 amino acids long. CDR1 and CDR2 from the germline V gene are LNHDA and SQIVND (reference sequence). Trimming took 5 bases from V and 6 from J; bases not matched to a gene: 6. CDR3 sequence: CASSPWTGPGELFF. The CDR3 DNA reads TGTGCCAGTAGTCCATGGACAGGCCCCGGGGAGCTGTTTTTT. Based on the CDR3 plus reference TRBV19 and TRBJ2-2, the full variable domain is DGGITQSPKYLFRKEGQNVTLSCEQNLNHDAMYWYRQDPGQGLRLIYYSQIVNDFQKGDIAEGYSVSREKKESFPLTVTSAQKNPTAFYLCASSPWTGPGELFFGEGSRLTVL.

V usage is TRBV4-2 and J usage is TRBJ1-2, with D unresolved. The germline CDR1 and CDR2 sequences are LGHNA and YNFKEQ. The CDR3 spans 16 residues. Trimming shortened V by 0 bases and J by 4 bases, and 15 bases separated the two germline ends. The CDR3 region has the DNA TGTGCCAGCAGCCAAGATAAGCGGACGGAAGTCTATGGCTACACCTTC. The encoded protein is CASSQDKRTEVYGYTF.

The rearrangement links TRBV6-1 to TRBJ2-3; possibly TRBD1 for D (5 bases). Germline V gene sequence: CDR1 MNHNS, CDR2 SASEGT. Trimming cost V 3 bases and J 1 base, with 14 bases left between them. CDR3 length equals 16 residues. The CDR3 protein is CASSDYRRRGTDTQYF. CDR3 nucleotides: TGTGCCAGCAGTGATTACAGGCGACGCGGCACAGATACGCAGTATTTT.

This clone was observed once. The V gene is TRBV5-1, the J gene TRBJ1-4; no clear D gene. Trimming removed 3 bases at V and 0 bases at J, with 6 bases between. This CDR3 region has 14 residues. Per germline, CDR1 SGHRS and CDR2 YFSETQ. The CDR3 region has the DNA TGCGCCAGCAGCTCAGAGCCAACTAATGAAAAACTGTTTTTT. Its protein product is CASSSEPTNEKLFF.

J is TRBJ1-4 and V is TRBV11-2; no clear D. The CDR3 spans 15 residues. Germline CDR1 reads SGHAT; CDR2 reads FQNNGV. V was trimmed by 6 bases and J by 0 bases, leaving 11 bases between them. The chain's CDR3 is CASSFDTATNEKLFF. CDR3 coding DNA: TGTGCCAGCAGTTTTGACACCGCAACTAATGAAAAACTGTTTTTT.

V and J are TRBV28 and TRBJ2-2; 8 bases are shared with TRBD2. This CDR3 has 16 residues. Trimming took 5 bases from V and 7 from J; bases not matched to a gene: 12. Per the germline V gene, CDR1 is MDHEN and CDR2 is SYDVKM. The CDR3 spells CASSGAGASIGGELFF. CDR3 nucleotides: TGTGCCAGCAGTGGAGCGGGAGCCTCAATAGGCGGGGAGCTGTTTTTT. Supplemented by reference TRBV28 and TRBJ2-2, the full variable domain reads DVKVTQSSRYLVKRTGEKVFLECVQDMDHENMFWYRQDPGLGLRLIYFSYDVKMKEKGDIPEGYSVSREKKERFSLILESASTNQTSMYLCASSGAGASIGGELFFGEGSRLTVL.

This chain connects TRBV4-1 to TRBJ2-7, with D possibly matching TRBD1 (6 bases). From germline, CDR1 is MGHRA and CDR2 YSYEKL. Trimming left V 0 bases short and J 1 base short, with 16 bases between. CDR3 length equals 17 residues. The DNA for the CDR3 is TGCGCCAGCAGCCAAGATCCTAGCAGGGGTTTATCCTACGAGCAGTACTTC. As protein: CASSQDPSRGLSYEQYF.

This chain joins TRBV6-5 and TRBJ2-3, with D perhaps matching TRBD1 or TRBD2 (5 bases each). There are 12 residues in the CDR3. Between the trimmed V and J ends, which lost 0 bases and 11 bases, there was a span of 9 bases. CDR1 is MNHEY, CDR2 SVGAGI, per germline. The CDR3: CASSYSGTLQYF. CDR3 nucleotide sequence: TGTGCCAGCAGTTACTCAGGGACCTTGCAGTATTTT.

This chain links TRBV5-1 with TRBJ1-2; 7 nucleotides align to TRBD1. This CDR3 is built from 15 residues. Trimming cost V 2 bases and J 4 bases; bases outside gene matches: 8. Germline values: CDR1 SGHRS, CDR2 YFSETQ. This CDR3 reads CASSLEGARGYGYTF. The CDR3 DNA sequence: TGCGCCAGCAGCTTAGAGGGGGCCAGAGGCTATGGCTACACCTTC.

The rearrangement uses TRBV7-9 and TRBJ2-2, with D possibly TRBD2 on 6 matching bases. This CDR3 comprises 15 residues. Germline loops: CDR1 SEHNR, CDR2 FQNEAQ (reference sequence). Trimming removed 3 bases from V and 5 bases from J, with 13 bases in between. The CDR3 DNA follows: TGTGCCAGCAGCTTTGTCGGGAGCGATACCGGGGAGCTGTTTTTT. It codes for CASSFVGSDTGELFF.

V usage is TRBV5-1 and J usage is TRBJ2-7; D remains ambiguous. Trimming left V 0 bases short and J 4 bases short, with 14 bases between. In germline, CDR1 is SGHRS, CDR2 YFSETQ. There are 15 residues in the CDR3. The CDR3 loop is CASSLGGSSVYEQYF. CDR3 bases: TGCGCCAGCAGCTTGGGGGGATCGAGTGTTTACGAGCAGTACTTC.

The V and J genes are TRBV28 and TRBJ2-7, with no clear D. CDR1 MDHEN and CDR2 SYDVKM come from the germline V gene. The CDR3 totals 13 residues. V was pared by 9 bases and J by 0 bases, with 12 bases between. The CDR3 region is CASHPVDSYEQYF. CDR3 nucleotides: TGTGCCAGTCACCCCGTGGACTCCTACGAGCAGTACTTC.

CDR3 residues: CASSQDGGPETQYF. CDR3 nucleotide sequence: TGTGCCAGCAGCCAAGATGGGGGCCCAGAGACCCAGTACTTC. The chain joins TRBV4-2 to TRBJ2-5; maybe TRBD1 (6 bases). Germline-derived CDR1 and CDR2 are LGHNA and YNFKEQ. Trimming cost V 0 bases and J 4 bases, with 9 bases left between them. CDR3 length equals 14 residues.

This clone was counted once. The CDR3 region is CASSGLTGGSYNEQFF. CDR3 DNA sequence: TGTGCCAGCAGTGGTCTAACAGGGGGCTCCTACAATGAGCAGTTCTTC. This chain joins TRBV6-1 and TRBJ2-1; 8 nucleotides line up with TRBD1. Germline V gene data show CDR1 as MNHNS and CDR2 as SASEGT. CDR3 length: 16 amino acids. J gave up 0 bases and V 4 bases, and 5 bases lay outside the gene matches.

As DNA, the CDR3 is TGTGCCAGCAGCTTAACAGGGAGGCGAAATGAGCAGTTCTTC. The encoded protein is CASSLTGRRNEQFF. The rearrangement uses TRBV11-3 and TRBJ2-1, with D possibly being TRBD1 or TRBD2 (6 bases each). V was shortened by 2 bases and J by 7 bases, with 12 bases between the two germline ends. The germline V gene has CDR1 SGHNT and CDR2 YENEEA. The CDR3 is made up of 14 amino acids.

The chain is built from TRBV28 and TRBJ2-7; perhaps TRBD2 as D (6 bases). Trimming cost V 5 bases and J 3 bases, with 17 bases left between them. This CDR3 is 15 amino acids long. Germline CDR1 reads MDHEN; CDR2 reads SYDVKM. Here the CDR3 reads CASSAPGTPNYEQYF. CDR3 nucleotides: TGTGCCAGCAGTGCCCCCGGGACTCCAAACTACGAGCAGTACTTC.

The chain has TRBV27 and TRBJ2-1; D is unclear. Deletions cut 5 bases from V and 8 bases from J, with 7 bases between. Germline lookup yields CDR1 MNHEY and CDR2 SMNVEV (reference sequence). This CDR3 contains 11 residues. The CDR3: CASSAYHEQFF. Written as DNA, the CDR3 is TGTGCCAGCAGTGCGTATCATGAGCAGTTCTTC.